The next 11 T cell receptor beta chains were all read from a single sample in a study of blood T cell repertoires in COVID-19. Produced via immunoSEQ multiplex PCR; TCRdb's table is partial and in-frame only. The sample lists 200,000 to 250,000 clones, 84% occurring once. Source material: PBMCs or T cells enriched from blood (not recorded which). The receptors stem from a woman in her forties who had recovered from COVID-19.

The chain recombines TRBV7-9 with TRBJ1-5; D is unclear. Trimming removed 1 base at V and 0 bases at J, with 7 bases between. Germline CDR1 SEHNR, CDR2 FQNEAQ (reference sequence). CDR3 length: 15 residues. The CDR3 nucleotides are TGTGCCAGCAGCTTAGTCCGGGGTAGCAATCAGCCCCAGCATTTT. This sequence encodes CASSLVRGSNQPQHF.

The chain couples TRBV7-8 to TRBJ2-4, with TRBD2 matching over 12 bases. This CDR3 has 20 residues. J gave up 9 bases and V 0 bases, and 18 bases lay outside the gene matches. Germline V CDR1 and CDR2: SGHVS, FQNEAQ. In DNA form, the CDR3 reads TGTGCCAGCAGCTTAGCACAGCGTGGGCTAGCGGGAGGGCCGGGAGTCATTCAGTACTTC. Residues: CASSLAQRGLAGGPGVIQYF. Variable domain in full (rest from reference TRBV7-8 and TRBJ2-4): GAGVSQSPRYKVAKRGQDVALRCDPISGHVSLFWYQQALGQGPEFLTYFQNEAQLDKSGLPSDRFFAERPEGSVSTLKIQRTQQEDSAVYLCASSLAQRGLAGGPGVIQYFGAGTRLSVL.

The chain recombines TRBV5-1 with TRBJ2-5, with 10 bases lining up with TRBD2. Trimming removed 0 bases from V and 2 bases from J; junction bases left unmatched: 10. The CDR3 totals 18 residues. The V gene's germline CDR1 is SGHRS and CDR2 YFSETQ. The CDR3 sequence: CASSLGPGLADPQETQYF. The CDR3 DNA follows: TGCGCCAGCAGCTTGGGCCCCGGACTAGCGGATCCACAAGAGACCCAGTACTTC. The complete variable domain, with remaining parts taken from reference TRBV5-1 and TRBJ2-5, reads KAGVTQTPRYLIKTRGQQVTLSCSPISGHRSVSWYQQTPGQGLQFLFEYFSETQRNKGNFPGRFSGRQFSNSRSEMNVSTLELGDSALYLCASSLGPGLADPQETQYFGPGTRLLVL.

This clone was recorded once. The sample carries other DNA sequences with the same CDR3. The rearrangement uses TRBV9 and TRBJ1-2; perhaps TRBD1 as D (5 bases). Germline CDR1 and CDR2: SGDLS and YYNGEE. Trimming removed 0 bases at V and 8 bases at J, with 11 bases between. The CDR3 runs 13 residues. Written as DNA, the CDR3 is TGTGCCAGCAGCGTAGGGCAGGGCGGCGGCTACACCTTC. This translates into CASSVGQGGGYTF.

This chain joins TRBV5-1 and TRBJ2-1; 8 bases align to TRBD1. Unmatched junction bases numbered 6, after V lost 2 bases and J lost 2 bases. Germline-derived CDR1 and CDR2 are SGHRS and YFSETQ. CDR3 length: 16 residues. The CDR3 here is CASSFLSQGAYNEQFF. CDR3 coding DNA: TGCGCCAGCAGCTTCTTATCACAGGGGGCCTACAATGAGCAGTTCTTC.

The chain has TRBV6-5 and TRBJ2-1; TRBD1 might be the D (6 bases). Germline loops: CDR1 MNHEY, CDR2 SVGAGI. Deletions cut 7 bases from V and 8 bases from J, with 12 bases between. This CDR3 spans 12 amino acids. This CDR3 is CASNLQGDEQFF. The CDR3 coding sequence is TGTGCCAGCAACCTACAGGGCGATGAGCAGTTCTTC.

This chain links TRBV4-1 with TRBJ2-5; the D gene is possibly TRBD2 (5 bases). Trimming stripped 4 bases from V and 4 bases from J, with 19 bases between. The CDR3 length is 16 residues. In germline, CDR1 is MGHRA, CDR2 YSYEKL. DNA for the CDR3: TGCGCCAGCAGCCGGCAACCCGGGAACGACGGAGAGACCCAGTACTTC. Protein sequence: CASSRQPGNDGETQYF.

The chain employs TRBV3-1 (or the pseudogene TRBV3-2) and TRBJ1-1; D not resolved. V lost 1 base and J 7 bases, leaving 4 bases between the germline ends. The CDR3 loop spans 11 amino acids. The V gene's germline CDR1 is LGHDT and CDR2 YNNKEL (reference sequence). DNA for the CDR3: TGTGCCAGCAGCCAAGCCCATGAAGCTTTCTTT. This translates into CASSQAHEAFF.

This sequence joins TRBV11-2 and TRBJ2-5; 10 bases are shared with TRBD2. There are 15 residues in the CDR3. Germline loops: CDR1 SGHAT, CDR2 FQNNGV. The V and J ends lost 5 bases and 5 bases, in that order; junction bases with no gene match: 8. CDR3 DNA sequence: TGTGCCAGCAGCCCCCCCCTAGCGGGAGAGGAGACCCAGTACTTC. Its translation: CASSPPLAGEETQYF.

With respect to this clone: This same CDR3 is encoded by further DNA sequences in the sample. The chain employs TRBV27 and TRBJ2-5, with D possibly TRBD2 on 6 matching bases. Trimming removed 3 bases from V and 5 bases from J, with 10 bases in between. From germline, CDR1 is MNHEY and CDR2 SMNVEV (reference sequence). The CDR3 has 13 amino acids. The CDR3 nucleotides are TGTGCCAGCAGTTTCACAGGAGGGGAGACCCAGTACTTC. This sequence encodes CASSFTGGETQYF.

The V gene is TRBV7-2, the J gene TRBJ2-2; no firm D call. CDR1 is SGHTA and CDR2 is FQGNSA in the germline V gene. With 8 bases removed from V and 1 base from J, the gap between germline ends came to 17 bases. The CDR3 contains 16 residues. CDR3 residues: CASGGRAQGNTGELFF. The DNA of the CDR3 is TGTGCCAGCGGTGGGCGAGCCCAAGGGAACACCGGGGAGCTGTTTTTT.